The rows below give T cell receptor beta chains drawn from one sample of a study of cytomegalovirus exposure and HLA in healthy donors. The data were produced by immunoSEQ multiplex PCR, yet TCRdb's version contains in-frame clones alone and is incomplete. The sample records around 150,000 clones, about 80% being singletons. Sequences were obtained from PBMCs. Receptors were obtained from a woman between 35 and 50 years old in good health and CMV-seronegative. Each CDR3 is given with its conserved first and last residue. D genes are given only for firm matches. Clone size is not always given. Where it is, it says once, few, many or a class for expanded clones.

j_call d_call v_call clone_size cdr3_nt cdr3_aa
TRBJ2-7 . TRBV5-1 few TGCGCCAGCAGCCCCGGAGGGCAGCGAAACTCCTACGAGCAGTACTTC CASSPGGQRNSYEQYF
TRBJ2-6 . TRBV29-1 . TGCAGCGCCGGGACACTGAACTCTGGGGCCAACGTCCTGACTTTC CSAGTLNSGANVLTF
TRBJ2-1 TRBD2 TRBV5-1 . TGCGTCAGCAGCTTGGAACTAGCGGGGCAGTACAATGAGCAGTTCTTC CVSSLELAGQYNEQFF
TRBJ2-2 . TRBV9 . TGTGCCAGCAGCGTAGAGCCCCTGCTCCCAGGCGGGGAGCTGTTTTTT CASSVEPLLPGGELFF
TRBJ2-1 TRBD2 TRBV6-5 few TGTGCCAGCAGTCTCCTAGCGGGAGGTGACAATGAGCAGTTCTTC CASSLLAGGDNEQFF
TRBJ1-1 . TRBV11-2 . TGTGCCAGCAGCCCGTCTAAGGGGTGGGGGACTCTAGCTTTCTTT CASSPSKGWGTLAFF
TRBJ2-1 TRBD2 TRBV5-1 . TGCGCCAGCAGCTTGGCTCCGGGACTAGAAAACAATGAGCAGTTCTTC CASSLAPGLENNEQFF
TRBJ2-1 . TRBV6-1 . TGTGCCAGCAACATCAGGGGGGCTTGGGATGAGCAGTTCTTC CASNIRGAWDEQFF
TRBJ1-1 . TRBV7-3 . TGTGCCAGCAGCCGGGGGGGGGACACTGAAGCTTTCTTT CASSRGGDTEAFF
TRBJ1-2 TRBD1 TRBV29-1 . TGCAGCGTTGTCCCGGGACAGCTGAACTATGGCTACACCTTC CSVVPGQLNYGYTF
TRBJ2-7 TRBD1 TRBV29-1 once TGCAGCGTTGGAACGGGACAGACTTACGAGCAGTACTTC CSVGTGQTYEQYF
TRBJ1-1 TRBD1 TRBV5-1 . TGCGCCAGCAGCTTGGGACAGGGGGGTAACACTGAAGCTTTCTTT CASSLGQGGNTEAFF
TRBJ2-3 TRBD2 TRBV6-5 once TGTGCCAGCAGTTACTCCCTGGGAGGGAGCACAGATACGCAGTATTTT CASSYSLGGSTDTQYF
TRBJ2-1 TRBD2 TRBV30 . TGTGCCTGGAGTGCCCTTAGTGAGATAGCGGGATCGCGGGACCAGTTCTTC CAWSALSEIAGSRDQFF
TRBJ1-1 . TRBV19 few TGTGCCAGTAGTATCAGAATCGAGAACACTGAAGCTTTCTTT CASSIRIENTEAFF
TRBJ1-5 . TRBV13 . TGTGCCAGCAGCTTAGGCCCCGGTCAGCCCCAGCATTTT CASSLGPGQPQHF
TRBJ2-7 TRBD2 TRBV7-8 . TGTGCCAGCAGCTTAACGGTAGATCCCGGGACTACCACATACGAGCAGTACTTC CASSLTVDPGTTTYEQYF
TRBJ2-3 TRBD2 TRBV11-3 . TGTGCCAGCAGCTCCGGACTAGCGGGACCAACAGATACGCAGTATTTT CASSSGLAGPTDTQYF
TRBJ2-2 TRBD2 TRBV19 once TGTGCCAGTAGTAAGACTAGCGGGGTCGGGGAGCTGTTTTTT CASSKTSGVGELFF
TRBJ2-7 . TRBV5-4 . TGTGCCAGCAGCTTGGGGGGCTTAAAGACCTACGAGCAGTACTTC CASSLGGLKTYEQYF
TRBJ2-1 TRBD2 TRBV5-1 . TGCGCCAGCAGCGGGACTAGCGGGAGGAACCGTGAGCAGTTCTTC CASSGTSGRNREQFF
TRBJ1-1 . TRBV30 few TGTGCCGCCATGGGGGGAACGGTGAACACTGAAGCTTTCTTT CAAMGGTVNTEAFF
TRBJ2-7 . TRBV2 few TGTGCCTCCTCCGGGGATCGAGCTACCTACGAGCAGTACTTC CASSGDRATYEQYF
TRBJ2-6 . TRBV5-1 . TGCGCCAGCAGCTCCAGTGTATCTGGGGCCAACGTCCTGACTTTC CASSSSVSGANVLTF
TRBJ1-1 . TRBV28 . TGTGCCAGCAGTTCTGTGAACACTGAAGCTTTCTTT CASSSVNTEAFF
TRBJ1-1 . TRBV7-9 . TGTGCCAGCAGGGGGGCAGGGGATGTAGCTTTCTTT CASRGAGDVAFF
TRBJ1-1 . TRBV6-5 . TGTGCCAGTAACAGGGTAACGGGGACTGAAGCTTTCTTT CASNRVTGTEAFF
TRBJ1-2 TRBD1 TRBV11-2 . TGTGCCAGCAGCTTAGACGGGACAGGGGTTAACTATGGCTACACCTTC CASSLDGTGVNYGYTF
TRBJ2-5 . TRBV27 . TGTGCCAGCAGTTTAAAGCCTCTAGTAGGGACCCAGTACTTC CASSLKPLVGTQYF
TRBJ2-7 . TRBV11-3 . TGTGCCAGCAGCTTGACGGATCGGGAAGGCGGCGAGCAGTACTTC CASSLTDREGGEQYF
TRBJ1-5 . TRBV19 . TGTGCCAGTGCGGGGGATGCAGCTAGCAATCAGCCCCAGCATTTT CASAGDAASNQPQHF
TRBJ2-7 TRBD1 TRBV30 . TGTGCCTGGGCGACCGGACAGGGGCTACCCTACGAGCAGTACTTC CAWATGQGLPYEQYF
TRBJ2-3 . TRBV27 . TGTGCCAGCCGGGCGGGAACTAGCACAGATACGCAGTATTTT CASRAGTSTDTQYF
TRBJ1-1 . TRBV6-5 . TGTGCCAGCAGTTTAAAGGCTAGCTCGAACACTGAAGCTTTCTTT CASSLKASSNTEAFF
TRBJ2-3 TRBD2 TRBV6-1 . TGTGCCAGCGAAGGGGAGGGTTTAGATACGCAGTATTTT CASEGEGLDTQYF
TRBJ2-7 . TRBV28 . TGTGCCAGCAGTTTATTCTCCTTGCGGCAGACTAGAACTAACGAGCAGTACTTC CASSLFSLRQTRTNEQYF
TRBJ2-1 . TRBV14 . TGTGCCAGCAGCCAAGCATACAATGAGCAGTTCTTC CASSQAYNEQFF
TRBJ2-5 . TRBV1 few TGCACCAGCAGCCAAGTCGGAGGCCAGCGGGAGCCTCCTCAGACCCAGTACTTC CTSSQVGGQREPPQTQYF
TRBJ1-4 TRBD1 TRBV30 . TGTGCCTGGAGTGGACAGGGGGCTTCTAGTGGAGAAAAACTGTTTTTT CAWSGQGASSGEKLFF
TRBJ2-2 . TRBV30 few TGTGCCTGGAGGGAGGGACAGTTTGAGACCGGGGAGCTGTTTTTT CAWREGQFETGELFF
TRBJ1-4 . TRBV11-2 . TGTGCCAGCAGCTTTGGGGCAACATCAACTAATGAAAAACTGTTTTTT CASSFGATSTNEKLFF
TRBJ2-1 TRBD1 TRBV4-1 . TGCGCCAGCAGCCAAGATCTGGGGACAGGGTTTGGCAATGAGCAGTTCTTC CASSQDLGTGFGNEQFF